This TCR beta chain was observed in a study of read filtering for tumor transcriptome and immune sequencing. The wider study: Transcriptome libraries were built from DNase-treated RNA. IR-seq gave about 3.5 to 11 million TCR reads per sample; RNA-seq gave roughly 75 to 1,400.

From approximately 430 ng of RNA, a library with molecular barcoded alpha/delta and beta/gamma adaptors was made. TCRdb reprocessed the reads via MiXCR and lists one record per CDR3 protein. The table records 30,000 to 40,000 distinct CDR3 sequences, roughly 10% of them present only once. This clonotype was detected many times. The antigen is not known. Trimming took 3 bases from V and 2 from J, leaving 20 bases between them. Germline V gene lookup returns CDR1 MNHEY and CDR2 SVGAGI. The length of the CDR3 is 17 residues. Study-level results: This fraction held mixed bone marrow immune cells after CD138-negative sorting.

Sequencing used a population of CD138-negative cells sorted from bone marrow. The sequence derives from a donor older than 35 with multiple myeloma. V gene TRBV6-5 combines with J gene TRBJ2-7; the D gene is possibly TRBD1 (5 bases). The CDR3 loop is CASSYRPPKLGAYEQYF. DNA of the CDR3: TGTGCCAGCAGTTATCGTCCCCCTAAGTTAGGGGCCTACGAGCAGTACTTC.